This is a list of T cell receptor beta chains from one sample in a study of blood T cell repertoires in COVID-19. Here immunoSEQ multiplex PCR was the method, and the copy in TCRdb shows in-frame clones only, minus some. This table has more than 90,000 clones, 87% appearing once. Material for sequencing was peripheral blood. These receptors were taken from a human donor in a cohort sampled during active COVID-19. Each CDR3 is given with its conserved first and last residue. D genes are given only for firm matches. Size is omitted from some rows. Given values are once, few, many or a class for expanded clones.

cdr3_length	v_call	j_call	d_call	clone_size	cdr3_nt	cdr3_aa
18	TRBV3-1/TRBV3-2	TRBJ2-6	TRBD1	.	TGTGCCAGCAGCCAAGTCTCAGGGGGTCTCTCTGGGGCCAACGTCCTGACTTTC	CASSQVSGGLSGANVLTF
15	TRBV11-3	TRBJ2-1	.	.	TGTGCCAGCAGCTTGAGGGGGAGCTCCTACAATGAGCAGTTCTTC	CASSLRGSSYNEQFF
15	TRBV5-4	TRBJ1-1	TRBD1	.	TGTGCCAGCAGCTTTCCTACAGGGGTAGGCACTGAAGCTTTCTTT	CASSFPTGVGTEAFF
15	TRBV19	TRBJ1-6	.	few	TGTGCCAGTAGTCCGGGTGGCAGTAATTGGTCACCCCTCCACTTT	CASSPGGSNWSPLHF
15	TRBV5-1	TRBJ2-5	TRBD2	.	TGCGCCAGCAGCTTGGTAGCGGGTACCCAAGAGACCCAGTACTTC	CASSLVAGTQETQYF
13	TRBV5-1	TRBJ2-5	TRBD2	.	TGCGCCAGCACCTCAAGCGGGGGAGAGACCCAGTACTTC	CASTSSGGETQYF
15	TRBV5-8	TRBJ2-1	TRBD1	.	TGTGCCAGCAGCTCAGACAGGGACACCTACAATGAGCAGTTCTTC	CASSSDRDTYNEQFF
15	TRBV28	TRBJ2-1	TRBD2	.	TGTGCCAGCAGTGGTAGCGGGAGGGCCTTTAATGAGCAGTTCTTC	CASSGSGRAFNEQFF
15	TRBV28	TRBJ2-7	.	.	TGTGCCAGCAGCTCAGGCGGGACAGAAGCCTACGAGCAGTACTTC	CASSSGGTEAYEQYF
13	TRBV19	TRBJ1-5	TRBD1	few	TGTGCCAGTAGTGACAGGGGCAATCAGCCCCAGCATTTT	CASSDRGNQPQHF
14	TRBV2	TRBJ1-5	.	.	TGTGCCAGCAGTGGGCCATCTAGCAATCAGCCCCAGCATTTT	CASSGPSSNQPQHF
15	TRBV6-1	TRBJ2-7	.	.	TGTGCCAGCAGTGAGAAAGACAGAATCTCCTACGAGCAGTACTTC	CASSEKDRISYEQYF
14	TRBV7-3	TRBJ2-2	.	.	TGTGCCAGCAGCCCCAGGGGGGTGCCCGGGGAGCTGTTTTTT	CASSPRGVPGELFF
16	TRBV19	TRBJ1-1	.	.	TGTGCCAGTAGTATAGATGGGCGATCTAGGGGCGGTGAAGCTTTCTTT	CASSIDGRSRGGEAFF
15	TRBV7-9	TRBJ2-6	.	.	TGTGCCAGCAGCTTAGGCTCCGGTGGGGCCAACGTCCTGACTTTC	CASSLGSGGANVLTF
14	TRBV19	TRBJ2-7	TRBD1	.	TGTGCCAGTAGTATGGGGACAGGGGGCTACGAGCAGTACTTC	CASSMGTGGYEQYF